This TCR beta chain was observed in a study of T cell changes during pregnancy in multiple sclerosis. The CDR3 loop spans 14 amino acids. From germline, CDR1 is MNHEY and CDR2 SMNVEV (reference sequence). V lost 3 bases to trimming and J lost 2 bases; unmatched junction nucleotides: 4. Sequencing used immunoSEQ multiplex PCR; TCRdb keeps in-frame clones, though not all of them. The table shows tens of thousands of clones, with around nine tenths occurring only once. The chain has TRBV27 and TRBJ2-7; 7 nucleotides align to TRBD2. This material consisted of CD8+ T cells from peripheral blood mononuclear cells, taken in the first trimester of pregnancy. This TCR came from a female donor with multiple sclerosis, enrolled in a pregnancy study. The CDR3 DNA reads TGTGCCAGCAGTTTTGCGGGAGCCGCCTACGAGCAGTACTTC. It yields the protein CASSFAGAAYEQYF.